These T cell receptor beta chains were read from a single sample in a study of cytomegalovirus exposure and HLA in healthy donors. The assay was immunoSEQ multiplex PCR, and TCRdb's table has in-frame clones only and misses some. This sample has 100,000 to 150,000 clones, with roughly 80% found just once. The sample comprised PBMCs. These TCRs come from a woman aged 60-75 years in good health and CMV-seronegative. Each CDR3 is given with its conserved first and last residue. Fields, in order: clone size, D gene, V gene, J gene, CDR3 protein, CDR3 DNA. D genes are given only for firm matches. The size field is filled for only some rows; it gives once, few, many or a size class.

>-|TRBD2|TRBV29-1|TRBJ2-1
CSAPRRASGDNEQFF
TGCAGCGCTCCCCGGCGGGCTAGCGGAGACAATGAGCAGTTCTTC
>-|-|TRBV28|TRBJ1-5
CASSLYSGVQPQHF
TGTGCCAGCAGTTTATATTCGGGGGTTCAGCCCCAGCATTTT
>few|-|TRBV4-1|TRBJ2-6
CASSPRGFSGANVLTF
TGCGCCAGCAGCCCTCGAGGGTTTTCTGGGGCCAACGTCCTGACTTTC
>-|TRBD1|TRBV6-5|TRBJ1-1
CASTRQGALGTEAFF
TGTGCCAGCACTCGACAGGGGGCGTTGGGCACTGAAGCTTTCTTT
>few|TRBD1|TRBV5-1|TRBJ2-5
CASSPYRGVDQETQYF
TGCGCCAGCAGCCCATACAGGGGCGTGGACCAAGAGACCCAGTACTTC
>once|-|TRBV18|TRBJ2-1
CASSPATSYNEQFF
TGTGCCAGCTCACCAGCTACCTCCTACAATGAGCAGTTCTTC
>-|TRBD2|TRBV27|TRBJ2-3
CASSLGGSRTDTQYF
TGTGCCAGCAGTTTGGGGGGGTCCCGCACAGATACGCAGTATTTT
>few|TRBD2|TRBV2|TRBJ2-2
CASSGGLGHTGELFF
TGTGCCAGTTCGGGGGGACTAGGACACACCGGGGAGCTGTTTTTT
>-|TRBD2|TRBV4-1|TRBJ2-1
CASSHSSAAGLAGGGGEQFF
TGCGCCAGCAGCCACTCCTCGGCCGCGGGACTAGCGGGAGGTGGGGGTGAGCAGTTCTTC
>-|TRBD1|TRBV29-1|TRBJ1-4
CSVPTLGSDRGLATNEKLFF
TGCAGCGTCCCCACTCTGGGCTCGGACAGGGGATTAGCAACTAATGAAAAACTGTTTTTT
>-|-|TRBV28|TRBJ1-5
CASTESGGNQPQHF
TGTGCCAGCACAGAATCAGGGGGCAATCAGCCCCAGCATTTT
>-|-|TRBV5-1|TRBJ2-6
CASSFRGSGGANVLTF
TGCGCCAGCAGCTTTCGGGGGTCGGGAGGGGCCAACGTCCTGACTTTC
>-|-|TRBV19|TRBJ1-4
CASSIPPDEKLFF
TGTGCCAGTAGTATCCCCCCTGATGAAAAACTGTTTTTT
>-|TRBD1|TRBV4-1|TRBJ1-1
CASSRNPGQQNTEAFF
TGCGCCAGCAGCAGAAACCCGGGACAGCAGAACACTGAAGCTTTCTTT
>-|-|TRBV13|TRBJ1-3
CASSLGRLTIYF
TGTGCCAGCAGCTTAGGCCGACTCACCATATATTTT
>-|TRBD1|TRBV7-8|TRBJ1-1
CASSLDRGFNTEAFF
TGTGCCAGCAGCTTGGACAGGGGATTTAACACTGAAGCTTTCTTT
>-|-|TRBV5-5|TRBJ1-6
CASSYGHTNNSPLHF
TGTGCCAGCAGCTACGGACACACTAATAATTCACCCCTCCACTTT
>-|-|TRBV21-1|TRBJ1-5
CASSNGRTDYSNQPQHF
TGTGCCAGCAGCAATGGCCGGACTGATTATAGCAATCAGCCCCAGCATTTT
>-|-|TRBV7-9|TRBJ1-2
CASSLALDSNYGYTF
TGTGCCAGCAGCTTAGCGCTGGACAGCAACTATGGCTACACCTTC
>-|TRBD1|TRBV27|TRBJ2-7
CASSPGTGGAYEQYF
TGTGCCAGCAGTCCAGGGACAGGGGGTGCCTACGAGCAGTACTTC
>-|-|TRBV15|TRBJ1-5
CATSRDGTRGNQPQHF
TGTGCCACCAGCAGAGACGGGACACGTGGCAATCAGCCCCAGCATTTT
>few|-|TRBV11-2|TRBJ2-7
CASSQTGGYEQYF
TGTGCCAGCAGCCAAACCGGGGGCTACGAGCAGTACTTC
>-|-|TRBV7-2|TRBJ2-2
CASSLSRSGELFF
TGTGCCAGCAGCTTAAGTAGATCCGGGGAGCTGTTTTTT
>few|-|TRBV2|TRBJ1-5
CASSKGRGSNQPQHF
TGTGCCAGCAGCAAGGGTAGGGGGAGCAATCAGCCCCAGCATTTT
>-|-|TRBV27|TRBJ2-6
CASSTYGLSSGANVLTF
TGTGCCAGCAGTACCTATGGACTCAGCTCTGGGGCCAACGTCCTGACTTTC
>-|TRBD1|TRBV7-9|TRBJ2-7
CASSPHRDREAEQYF
TGTGCCAGCAGCCCCCATCGGGACAGGGAAGCCGAGCAGTACTTC
>once|-|TRBV7-3|TRBJ2-2
CASSSSTNTGELFF
TGTGCCAGCAGCTCTAGTACGAACACCGGGGAGCTGTTTTTT
>-|TRBD2|TRBV7-9|TRBJ2-1
CASSFVAGGLGEQFF
TGTGCCAGCAGCTTCGTAGCGGGGGGGTTGGGTGAGCAGTTCTTC
>-|-|TRBV7-8|TRBJ1-6
CASSHERAYNSPLHF
TGTGCCAGCAGCCACGAACGGGCCTATAATTCACCCCTCCACTTT
>-|TRBD1|TRBV27|TRBJ2-6
CASGDRLTGANVLTF
TGTGCCAGCGGGGACAGGCTTACTGGGGCCAACGTCCTGACTTTC
>-|TRBD1|TRBV6-1|TRBJ2-1
CAIKQGSSYNEQFF
TGTGCCATCAAACAGGGGAGCTCCTACAATGAGCAGTTCTTC
>-|-|TRBV7-8|TRBJ1-1
CASSYSGTTMNTEAFF
TGTGCCAGCAGCTATAGCGGGACAACGATGAACACTGAAGCTTTCTTT
>once|-|TRBV28|TRBJ2-7
CASSPRVALNYEQYF
TGTGCCAGCAGTCCCAGGGTAGCCCTAAACTACGAGCAGTACTTC
>-|TRBD2|TRBV6-6|TRBJ2-1
CASRGTSSYNEQFF
TGTGCCAGCAGGGGGACTAGCTCCTACAATGAGCAGTTCTTC
>-|-|TRBV4-1|TRBJ2-7
CASSQPEQGPYEQYF
TGCGCCAGCAGCCAACCGGAACAGGGTCCCTACGAGCAGTACTTC
>-|-|TRBV7-7|TRBJ2-2
CASRRTREAGELFF
TGTGCTAGCAGACGGACCAGGGAGGCCGGGGAGCTGTTTTTT
>-|-|TRBV7-2|TRBJ2-1
CASRLRAGPGFF
TGTGCCAGCAGGCTCCGGGCGGGTCCCGGGTTCTTC
>-|-|TRBV28|TRBJ1-1
CASSLPGGTEAFF
TGTGCCAGCAGTTTACCAGGTGGCACTGAAGCTTTCTTT
>-|-|TRBV6-1|TRBJ2-7
CASSLTGREQYF
TGTGCCAGCAGTCTCACAGGGCGGGAGCAGTACTTC
>-|-|TRBV7-2|TRBJ1-5
CASSFSDNQPQHF
TGTGCCAGCAGCTTCAGTGACAATCAGCCCCAGCATTTT
>-|-|TRBV9|TRBJ1-6
CASSVSGVGNNNSPLHF
TGTGCCAGCAGCGTGTCGGGAGTAGGGAATAATAATTCACCCCTCCACTTT
>-|TRBD2|TRBV2|TRBJ2-5
CASSEGLAGAQETQYF
TGTGCCAGCAGTGAAGGGCTAGCGGGGGCTCAAGAGACCCAGTACTTC
>-|TRBD1|TRBV14|TRBJ2-5
CASSRLGQALGTQYF
TGTGCCAGCAGCCGCCTTGGACAGGCTCTTGGGACCCAGTACTTC
>-|TRBD2|TRBV27|TRBJ2-1
CASRLAWTSGTNEQFF
TGTGCCAGCAGACTTGCCTGGACTAGCGGGACCAATGAGCAGTTCTTC
>-|-|TRBV5-1|TRBJ2-2
CASSLGPLSGELFF
TGCGCCAGCAGCTTGGGTCCGTTGTCCGGGGAGCTGTTTTTT
>-|TRBD2|TRBV11-2|TRBJ2-1
CASSLEFAGGANEQFF
TGTGCCAGCAGCTTAGAGTTTGCGGGAGGAGCGAATGAGCAGTTCTTC
>-|-|TRBV6-1|TRBJ1-1
CASQARPLLKAFF
TGTGCCAGCCAGGCCCGACCTCTATTAAAAGCTTTCTTT
>-|-|TRBV28|TRBJ1-1
CASSPRHDTEAFF
TGTGCCAGCAGTCCGCGGCATGACACTGAAGCTTTCTTT
>-|-|TRBV9|TRBJ1-1
CASSVGGTLNTEAFF
TGTGCCAGCAGCGTAGGGGGGACATTGAACACTGAAGCTTTCTTT
>-|-|TRBV23-1|TRBJ1-5
CASSQSLRGCDQPQHF
TGCGCCAGCAGTCAATCTCTCAGGGGTTGCGATCAGCCCCAGCATTTT
>-|-|TRBV30|TRBJ2-7
CAWSLGGGRPYEQYF
TGTGCCTGGAGTCTAGGAGGGGGCCGACCCTACGAGCAGTACTTC
>-|-|TRBV10-3|TRBJ1-2
CAISTGPRSYGYTF
TGTGCCATCAGTACAGGGCCTCGTTCCTATGGCTACACCTTC
>once|-|TRBV7-9|TRBJ2-1
CASSPTGELIYNEQFF
TGTGCCAGCAGCCCCACCGGAGAGCTGATCTACAATGAGCAGTTCTTC
>-|TRBD1|TRBV2|TRBJ1-4
CASRYTGTVNEKLFF
TGTGCCAGCCGATATACTGGGACAGTAAATGAAAAACTGTTTTTT
>-|TRBD2|TRBV6-6|TRBJ2-7
CASSSGTSEYYEQYF
TGTGCCAGCAGTTCCGGGACTAGCGAATACTACGAGCAGTACTTC